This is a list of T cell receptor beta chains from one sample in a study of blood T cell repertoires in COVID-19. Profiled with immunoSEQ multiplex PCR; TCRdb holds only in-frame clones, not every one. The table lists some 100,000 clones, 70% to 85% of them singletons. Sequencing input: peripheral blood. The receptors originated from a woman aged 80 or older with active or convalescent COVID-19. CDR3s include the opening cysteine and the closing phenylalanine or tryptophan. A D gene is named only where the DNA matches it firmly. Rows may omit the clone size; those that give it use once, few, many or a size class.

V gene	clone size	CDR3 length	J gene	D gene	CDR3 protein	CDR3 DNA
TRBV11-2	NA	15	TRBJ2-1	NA	CASSLDDFSYNEQFF	TGTGCCAGCAGCTTAGACGACTTCTCCTACAATGAGCAGTTCTTC
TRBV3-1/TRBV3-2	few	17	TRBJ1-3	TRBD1	CASSPYLLGQGGNTIYF	TGTGCCAGCAGCCCCTATTTGTTGGGACAGGGAGGAAACACCATATATTTT
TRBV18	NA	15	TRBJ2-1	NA	CASSPQTGGYNEQFF	TGTGCCAGCTCACCACAGACGGGTGGGTACAATGAGCAGTTCTTC
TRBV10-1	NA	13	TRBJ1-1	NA	CASRSQEGTEAFF	TGCGCCAGCAGATCACAGGAGGGCACTGAAGCTTTCTTT
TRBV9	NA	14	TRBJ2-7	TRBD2	CASSPRGGLAGEYF	TGTGCCAGCAGCCCCCGGGGGGGACTAGCGGGAGAGTACTTC
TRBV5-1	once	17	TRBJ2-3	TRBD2	CASSLAPEGGSSNTQYF	TGCGCCAGCAGCTTGGCCCCAGAGGGCGGGAGTTCAAATACGCAGTATTTT
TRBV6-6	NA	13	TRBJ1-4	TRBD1	CASSPGTGRKLFF	TGTGCCAGCAGCCCCGGGACAGGGAGGAAACTGTTTTTT
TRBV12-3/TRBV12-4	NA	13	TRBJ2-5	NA	CASRQGVSETQYF	TGTGCCAGCAGACAGGGAGTATCAGAGACCCAGTACTTC
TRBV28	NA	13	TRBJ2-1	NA	CASRKTSYNEQFF	TGTGCCAGCAGAAAGACTAGCTACAATGAGCAGTTCTTC
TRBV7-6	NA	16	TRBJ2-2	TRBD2	CASSLLTAGVAGELFF	TGTGCCAGCAGCTTGTTAACCGCGGGAGTGGCCGGGGAGCTGTTTTTT
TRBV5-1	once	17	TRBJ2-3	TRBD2	CASSLNPSGISTDTQYF	TGCGCCAGCAGCTTAAACCCTAGCGGGATTAGCACAGATACGCAGTATTTT
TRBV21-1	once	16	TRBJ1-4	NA	CASSKKRRGRREKLFF	TGTGCCAGCAGCAAAAAAAGGAGGGGGCGCCGGGAAAAACTGTTTTTT
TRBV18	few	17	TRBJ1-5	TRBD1	CASSPRVPATGEQPQHF	TGTGCCAGCTCACCGCGTGTTCCGGCAACAGGGGAACAGCCCCAGCATTTT
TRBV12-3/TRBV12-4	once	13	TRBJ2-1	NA	CASSLLGGNEQFF	TGTGCCAGCAGTCTACTAGGAGGCAATGAGCAGTTCTTC
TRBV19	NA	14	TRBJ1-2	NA	CASSIEPQDYGYTF	TGTGCCAGTAGTATAGAACCACAAGACTATGGCTACACCTTC
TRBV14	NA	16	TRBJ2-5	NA	CASSQVAQDMQETQYF	TGTGCCAGCAGCCAAGTGGCTCAGGATATGCAAGAGACCCAGTACTTC
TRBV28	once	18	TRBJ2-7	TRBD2	CASNPGSAGVGFAYEQYF	TGTGCCAGCAACCCCGGGTCAGCGGGAGTTGGGTTTGCCTACGAGCAGTACTTC
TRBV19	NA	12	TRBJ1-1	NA	CASSIYSGEAFF	TGTGCCAGTAGTATCTATAGCGGTGAAGCTTTCTTT
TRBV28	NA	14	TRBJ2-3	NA	CASRLFQSTDTQYF	TGTGCCAGCAGGCTTTTCCAGAGCACAGATACGCAGTATTTT
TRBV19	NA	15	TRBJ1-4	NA	CASSLGNRVNEKLFF	TGTGCCAGTAGTCTGGGGAACAGGGTGAATGAAAAACTGTTTTTT
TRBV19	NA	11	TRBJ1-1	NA	CASRDMFVAFF	TGTGCCAGTAGGGACATGTTCGTAGCTTTCTTT
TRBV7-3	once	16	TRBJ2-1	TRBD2	CASSLDVSGGYNEQFF	TGTGCCAGCAGCCTGGATGTTAGCGGGGGCTACAATGAGCAGTTCTTC
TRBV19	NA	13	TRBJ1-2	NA	CAARRGRIEGYTF	TGTGCCGCCCGGCGGGGGCGCATTGAGGGCTACACCTTC
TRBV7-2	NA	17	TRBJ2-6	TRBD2	CASSWTSGRTGANVLTF	TGTGCCAGCAGCTGGACTAGCGGGAGGACTGGGGCCAACGTCCTGACTTTC
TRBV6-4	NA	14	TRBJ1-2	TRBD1	CASRQGQGQGGYTF	TGTGCCAGCCGCCAGGGACAGGGACAGGGGGGCTACACCTTC
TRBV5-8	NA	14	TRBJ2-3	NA	CASSITGGVNTQYF	TGTGCCAGCAGCATCACCGGGGGAGTTAATACGCAGTATTTT
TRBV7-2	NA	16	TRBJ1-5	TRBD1	CASSHWEDRWNQPQHF	TGTGCCAGCAGCCACTGGGAGGACAGGTGGAATCAGCCCCAGCATTTT
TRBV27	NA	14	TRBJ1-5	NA	CASSFIGEGQPQHF	TGTGCCAGCAGTTTTATAGGGGAGGGTCAGCCCCAGCATTTT
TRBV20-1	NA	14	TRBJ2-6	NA	CSASSGDGANVLTF	TGCAGTGCTAGTTCAGGGGACGGGGCCAACGTCCTGACTTTC
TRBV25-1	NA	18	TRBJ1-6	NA	CASSAPKVTDVYNSPLHF	TGTGCCAGCAGCGCCCCGAAGGTCACAGACGTCTATAATTCACCCCTCCACTTT
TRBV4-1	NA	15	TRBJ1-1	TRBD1	CASSQGATGGTEAFF	TGCGCCAGCAGCCAAGGCGCGACAGGGGGCACTGAAGCTTTCTTT
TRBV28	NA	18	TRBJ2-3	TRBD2	CASTRLGGLAGDTDTQYF	TGTGCCAGCACCCGGTTGGGGGGGCTAGCGGGGGACACAGATACGCAGTATTTT
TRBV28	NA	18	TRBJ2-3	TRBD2	CASSLSFRASGRADTQYF	TGTGCCAGCAGTTTGTCCTTTCGGGCTAGCGGGAGGGCAGATACGCAGTATTTT
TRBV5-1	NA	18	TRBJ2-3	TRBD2	CASSPTPRSGTSTDTQYF	TGCGCCAGCAGCCCGACCCCCCGCAGCGGGACTAGCACAGATACGCAGTATTTT
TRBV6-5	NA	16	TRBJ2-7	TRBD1	CASSYRRTGGSYEQYF	TGTGCCAGCAGTTACCGTAGGACAGGGGGGTCCTACGAGCAGTACTTC
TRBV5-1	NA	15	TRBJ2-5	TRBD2	CASSKGTSGRETQYF	TGCGCCAGCAGCAAAGGGACTAGCGGGAGGGAGACCCAGTACTTC
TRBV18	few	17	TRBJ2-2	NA	CASSPSAVTANTGELFF	TGTGCCAGCTCACCAAGTGCAGTTACCGCGAACACCGGGGAGCTGTTTTTT
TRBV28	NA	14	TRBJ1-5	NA	CASSLDSYNQPQHF	TGTGCCAGCAGTTTGGACAGTTACAATCAGCCCCAGCATTTT
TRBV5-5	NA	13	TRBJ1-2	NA	CASSLGTGYGYTF	TGTGCCAGCAGCTTGGGAACAGGGTATGGCTACACCTTC
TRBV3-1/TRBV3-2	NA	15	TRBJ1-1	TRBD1	CASSQDLGQGTEAFF	TGTGCCAGCAGCCAAGATTTGGGACAGGGCACTGAAGCTTTCTTT
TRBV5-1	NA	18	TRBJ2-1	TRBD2	CASSHGGTSGTSYNEQFF	TGCGCCAGCAGCCACGGTGGGACTAGCGGGACCTCCTACAATGAGCAGTTCTTC
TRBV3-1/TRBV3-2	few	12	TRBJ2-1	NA	CASSQEVDEQFF	TGTGCCAGCAGCCAAGAGGTAGATGAGCAGTTCTTC
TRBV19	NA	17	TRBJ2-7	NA	CASSIWSGRRLNYEQYF	TGTGCCAGTAGTATATGGTCGGGAAGAAGACTGAACTACGAGCAGTACTTC
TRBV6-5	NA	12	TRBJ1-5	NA	CASGRAHQPQHF	TGTGCCAGTGGGAGGGCCCATCAGCCCCAGCATTTT
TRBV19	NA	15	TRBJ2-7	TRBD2	CASSELAGGQGEQYF	TGTGCCAGTAGTGAACTAGCGGGAGGGCAAGGAGAGCAGTACTTC
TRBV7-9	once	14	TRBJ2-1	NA	CASSLERVYNEQFF	TGTGCCAGCAGCTTAGAGAGGGTCTACAATGAGCAGTTCTTC
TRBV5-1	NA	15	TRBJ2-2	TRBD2	CASSPWREGPGELFF	TGCGCCAGCAGCCCCTGGCGGGAGGGCCCAGGGGAGCTGTTTTTT
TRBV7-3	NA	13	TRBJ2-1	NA	CASRSPSGNEQFF	TGTGCCAGCAGGTCCCCCAGCGGAAATGAGCAGTTCTTC